The TCR beta chain under discussion was sequenced for a study of control samples from healthy donors and cancer patients. Repertoires were generated with immunoSEQ multiplex PCR, while TCRdb's copy carries only in-frame clones and drops some. In the table there are some 160,000 clones, 89% of which are singletons. This clone was seen once. CDR1 is MRHNA and CDR2 is SNTAGT in the germline V gene. Trimming at V came to 5 bases and at J to 5 bases, leaving 8 bases not matched to a gene. The CDR3 totals 16 residues. The sequence derives from a man in his thirties or forties in good health. The rearrangement links TRBV6-4 to TRBJ2-1; 11 bases map to TRBD2. The material sequenced was blood. This CDR3 is CASSQLPGLADNEQFF. Here the CDR3 DNA reads TGTGCCAGCAGTCAATTACCGGGACTAGCGGACAATGAGCAGTTCTTC.